This T cell receptor (beta chain) was found in a study of T cell changes during pregnancy in multiple sclerosis. Sequenced by immunoSEQ multiplex PCR; TCRdb stores in-frame clones only, minus some. The sample includes 55,000 to 65,000 clones, about 93% seen only once; the top ten take approximately 2.5%. The CDR3 is 14 residues long. Germline CDR1 is LNHDA and CDR2 is SQIVND (reference sequence). V was shortened by 5 bases and J by 3 bases, with 13 bases between the two germline ends. The specimen was CD8+ T cells from peripheral blood mononuclear cells, collected in the third trimester of pregnancy. The clonotype comes from a female donor with multiple sclerosis, enrolled in a pregnancy study. The chain employs TRBV19 and TRBJ1-1; the D gene is possibly TRBD1 (6 bases). Here the CDR3 reads CASSPITGYTEAFF. In DNA form, the CDR3 reads TGTGCCAGTAGTCCGATCACAGGGTACACTGAAGCTTTCTTT.